Following are 26 T cell receptor beta chains from one sample sequenced in a study of OX40 agonist ivuxolimab in advanced cancers. Libraries were built with the immunoSEQ multiplex PCR assay. Drawn from immuneACCESS, this table holds only the in-frame rearrangements with V and J called that TCRdb kept. Clones are partly lost; checked studies trace under half to an unresolved V gene and leave the rest unexplained. The sample table contains some 86,000 clones; only one count was recorded for around 94% of them. The biggest ten clones account for about 10% of the sample. The source material was CD4+ or CD8+ T cells sorted from blood, sampled in a trial of the OX40 agonist ivuxolimab. These receptors originate from an adult with an advanced solid tumor such as melanoma, head and neck, liver or kidney cancer.

The chain is built from TRBV5-1 and TRBJ2-7; TRBD2 matches at 9 bases. This CDR3 has 16 residues. Looked up from germline, CDR1 is SGHRS and CDR2 is YFSETQ. Losses at the gene ends were 0 bases for V and 0 bases for J; bases not matched to a gene: 4. CDR3 loop: CASSLGLAEISYEQYF. The CDR3 region has the DNA TGCGCCAGCAGCTTGGGACTAGCGGAGATCTCCTACGAGCAGTACTTC.

The chain combines TRBV9 with TRBJ2-3, with TRBD1 matching 7 bases. Germline trimming cut 3 bases from V and 6 bases from J; bases unmatched to any gene: 13. Per germline, CDR1 SGDLS and CDR2 YYNGEE. The CDR3 runs to 16 residues. The CDR3 region has the DNA TGTGCCAGCAGCGCCGATCCGGGACAGCCCGGGGATACGCAGTATTTT. This encodes CASSADPGQPGDTQYF.

This chain links TRBV10-1 with TRBJ2-3; D is undetermined. This CDR3 region has 11 residues. CDR1 and CDR2 (germline): WNHNN, SYGVQD (reference sequence). V lost 10 bases to trimming and J lost 6 bases, with 11 bases between them. DNA of the CDR3: TGCGCCATCCCATCATCGGATACGCAGTATTTT. Translated, it gives CAIPSSDTQYF.

The chain uses TRBV16 and TRBJ1-1; a weak D match, TRBD1 (5 bases). In germline, CDR1 is KGHSY, CDR2 FQNENV. The CDR3 length is 12 residues. Trimming took off 2 bases at V and 4 bases at J, with 5 bases between the two ends. The CDR3 region is CASSQGGTEAFF. The CDR3 DNA follows: TGTGCCAGCAGCCAAGGGGGCACTGAAGCTTTCTTT.

The CDR3 bases are TGTGCCAGCCGGGACAGGGGGAACTATGGCTACACCTTC. Protein product: CASRDRGNYGYTF. V and J are TRBV27 and TRBJ1-2; TRBD1 matches at 11 bases. The junction had 1 base not matched to a gene; V was cut back by 8 bases and J by 2 bases. The CDR3 loop spans 13 amino acids. CDR1 is MNHEY and CDR2 is SMNVEV in the germline V gene (reference sequence).

The chain uses TRBV19 and TRBJ1-1; no clear D. The V gene's germline CDR1 is LNHDA and CDR2 SQIVND (reference sequence). The CDR3 is 14 residues long. Between the trimmed V and J ends, which lost 3 bases and 0 bases, there was a span of 8 bases. Here the CDR3 DNA reads TGTGCCAGTAGTATCGGTCAGATGAACACTGAAGCTTTCTTT. Its protein is CASSIGQMNTEAFF.

This clone appeared once. The chain recombines TRBV7-9 with TRBJ2-3, with D unresolved. The CDR3 is 18 residues long. V dropped 4 bases and J dropped 2 bases, with 22 bases sitting between them. Looked up from germline, CDR1 is SEHNR and CDR2 is FQNEAQ (reference sequence). CDR3 residues: CASSSTFALSRHTDTQYF. The CDR3 coding sequence is TGTGCCAGCAGCTCGACATTCGCCCTGAGCAGACACACAGATACGCAGTATTTT. The full variable domain, rest sourced from reference TRBV7-9 and TRBJ2-3, is DTGVSQNPRHKITKRGQNVTFRCDPISEHNRLYWYRQTLGQGPEFLTYFQNEAQLEKSRLLSDRFSAERPKGSFSTLEIQRTEQGDSAMYLCASSSTFALSRHTDTQYFGPGTRLTVL.

CDR3 sequence reads: CASSPGQGGQPQHF. In nucleotides, the CDR3 is TGTGCCAGCAGTCCCGGACAGGGGGGCCAGCCCCAGCATTTT. The chain uses TRBV6-6 and TRBJ1-5, with TRBD1 matching 10 bases. Per the germline V gene, CDR1 is MNHNY and CDR2 is SVGAGI (reference sequence). Trimming removed 5 bases from V and 7 bases from J; junction bases left unmatched: 5. The CDR3 length is 14 residues.

J is TRBJ1-2 and V is TRBV7-9; 10 bases are a match to TRBD1. The V and J ends lost 0 bases and 8 bases, in that order; junction bases with no gene match: 9. CDR3 size: 16 residues. The germline CDR1 and CDR2 sequences are SEHNR and FQNEAQ (reference sequence). The CDR3 DNA follows: TGTGCCAGCAGCTTAGCTGGGACAGGGGAACTTTGGGGCTACACCTTC. Translation gives CASSLAGTGELWGYTF.

CDR3 sequence (DNA): TGTGCCAGCAGCTCCGGGACCTCCAATTCACCCCTCCACTTT. It specifies CASSSGTSNSPLHF. V and J are TRBV5-4 and TRBJ1-6; the D gene is possibly TRBD1 (5 bases). Per the germline V gene, CDR1 is SGHNT and CDR2 is YYREEE (reference sequence). With 3 bases removed from V and 7 bases from J, the gap between germline ends came to 11 bases. The CDR3 contains 14 residues. Filled out from reference TRBV5-4 and TRBJ1-6, the complete variable domain reads ETGVTQSPTHLIKTRGQQVTLRCSSQSGHNTVSWYQQALGQGPQFIFQYYREEENGRGNFPPRFSGLQFPNYSSELNVNALELDDSALYLCASSSGTSNSPLHFGNGTRLTVT.

J is TRBJ2-1 and V is TRBV27, with 10 bases fitting TRBD2. Trimming cost V 6 bases and J 3 bases; bases outside gene matches: 2. Germline CDR1 and CDR2: MNHEY and SMNVEV (reference sequence). The CDR3 has 14 residues. CDR3 in amino acids: CASSGLAVYNEQFF. The CDR3 region has the DNA TGTGCCAGCAGCGGACTAGCGGTCTACAATGAGCAGTTCTTC.

J is TRBJ2-7 and V is TRBV29-1, with 10 bases that match TRBD2. V lost 7 bases to trimming and J lost 4 bases; unmatched junction nucleotides: 7. In germline, CDR1 is SQVTM, CDR2 ANQGSEA. This CDR3 spans 13 amino acids. CDR3 bases: TGCAGCGCAGAAGCGGGGGGGAGGTACGAGCAGTACTTC. It is translated as CSAEAGGRYEQYF.

J is TRBJ2-7 and V is TRBV9; 9 bases fit TRBD2. Germline V gives CDR1 SGDLS, CDR2 YYNGEE. The CDR3 is 16 amino acids. V trimming: 0 bases; J trimming: 3 bases; junction bases outside the gene matches: 7. CDR3 sequence: CASSVEGSGGIYEQYF. CDR3 DNA: TGTGCCAGCAGCGTAGAGGGTAGCGGGGGAATCTACGAGCAGTACTTC.

V and J are TRBV15 and TRBJ1-5, with 7 bases lining up with TRBD1. Germline loops: CDR1 LNHNV, CDR2 YYDKDF (reference sequence). The CDR3 loop spans 17 amino acids. With 0 bases clipped from V and 2 bases from J, the junction kept 7 bases outside the gene matches. The CDR3 is CATSRDGGGGGNQPQHF. Here the CDR3 DNA reads TGTGCCACCAGCAGAGATGGGGGAGGGGGCGGCAATCAGCCCCAGCATTTT.

The genes are TRBV11-2 and TRBJ2-3; the match to TRBD2 covers 11 bases. CDR1 is SGHAT and CDR2 is FQNNGV in the germline V gene. The junction had 5 bases not matched to a gene; V was cut back by 3 bases and J by 6 bases. The CDR3 extends over 15 amino acids. CDR3: CASSFSGGASDTQYF. Here the CDR3 DNA reads TGTGCCAGCAGCTTTAGCGGGGGGGCATCTGATACGCAGTATTTT.

This rearrangement joins TRBV6-1 to TRBJ1-2; D is possibly TRBD1 (5 bases). The CDR3 loop spans 13 amino acids. Germline CDR1 MNHNS, CDR2 SASEGT. The V end was cut by 7 bases, the J end by 4 bases, with 13 bases between. The CDR3 loop is CASMEGSGYGYTF. CDR3 DNA sequence: TGTGCCAGCATGGAGGGGTCCGGCTATGGCTACACCTTC.

This clone was detected once. The chain combines TRBV28 with TRBJ2-7, with D unresolved. The germline gives CDR1 MDHEN, CDR2 SYDVKM. The CDR3 spans 14 residues. Trimming pared 4 bases from V and 3 bases from J, leaving 13 bases between. CDR3 residues: CASSSPETDYEQYF. In DNA form, the CDR3 reads TGTGCCAGCAGTTCGCCGGAAACTGACTACGAGCAGTACTTC.

This clone was found once. The chain has TRBV7-9 and TRBJ2-3, with 8 nucleotides matching TRBD2. Germline V gene lookup returns CDR1 SEHNR and CDR2 FQNEAQ (reference sequence). Trimming at V came to 0 bases and at J to 2 bases, leaving 7 bases not matched to a gene. The CDR3 length is 17 residues. The CDR3 nucleotides read TGTGCCAGCAGCTTAGCCGCGGCGGGAGGTATCACAGATACGCAGTATTTT. This encodes CASSLAAAGGITDTQYF.

The chain recombines TRBV27 with TRBJ2-7, with 8 bases matching TRBD1. This CDR3 contains 15 residues. The J segment lost 2 bases and the V segment lost 3 bases, leaving 6 bases of the junction unmatched. CDR1 and CDR2 (germline): MNHEY, SMNVEV (reference sequence). CDR3 protein: CASSLGSGGAYEQYF. CDR3 DNA: TGTGCCAGCAGTTTGGGGTCAGGGGGCGCCTACGAGCAGTACTTC.

J is TRBJ2-7 and V is TRBV7-9; D ambiguous. Germline-derived CDR1 and CDR2 are SEHNR and FQNEAQ (reference sequence). The CDR3 loop spans 13 amino acids. With 5 bases removed from V and 0 bases from J, the gap between germline ends came to 8 bases. CDR3: CASSPHLSYEQYF. CDR3 sequence (DNA): TGTGCCAGCAGCCCGCACCTCTCCTACGAGCAGTACTTC.

V is TRBV27 and J is TRBJ2-7, with TRBD1 identical over 7 bases. After removal of 0 bases from V and 2 bases from J, the junction contained 7 bases not matched to a gene. Germline assignment: CDR1 MNHEY and CDR2 SMNVEV (reference sequence). The CDR3 totals 16 residues. The CDR3 loop is CASSLSMGTATYEQYF. The CDR3 nucleotides are TGTGCCAGCAGTTTATCGATGGGGACAGCGACCTACGAGCAGTACTTC.

The chain has TRBV19 and TRBJ2-5; D is ambiguous. Germline CDR1 reads LNHDA; CDR2 reads SQIVND (reference sequence). CDR3 length: 11 amino acids. The CDR3 loop reads CRVTLRETQYF. The CDR3 region has the DNA TGTAGGGTAACCCTCCGGGAGACCCAGTACTTC.

J is TRBJ2-3 and V is TRBV28, with D uncertain. The CDR3 sequence is 13 residues long. V was shortened by 6 bases and J by 3 bases, with 10 bases between the two germline ends. Germline values: CDR1 MDHEN, CDR2 SYDVKM. Written as DNA, the CDR3 is TGTGCCAGCAGGCCTTATTTAACAGATACGCAGTATTTT. Its protein is CASRPYLTDTQYF.

V gene TRBV28 combines with J gene TRBJ2-5; 9 positions agree with TRBD1. Germline CDR1 reads MDHEN; CDR2 reads SYDVKM. The V and J ends lost 6 bases and 1 base, in that order; junction bases with no gene match: 12. The CDR3 loop spans 17 amino acids. Written as DNA, the CDR3 is TGTGCCAGCAGCCGACCGCCGGGACAGGGTCCCCAAGAGACCCAGTACTTC. Its protein product is CASSRPPGQGPQETQYF.

The chain joins TRBV2 to TRBJ2-2; TRBD1 agrees at 7 bases. Trimming took 10 bases from V and 0 from J; bases not matched to a gene: 17. This CDR3 comprises 18 residues. Germline V CDR1 and CDR2: SNHLY, FYNNEI. The CDR3 protein is CANRNFGTELANTGELFF. In DNA, the CDR3 is TGTGCCAACCGAAACTTCGGGACAGAACTCGCGAACACCGGGGAGCTGTTTTTT.

The rearrangement links TRBV27 to TRBJ1-1; TRBD1 is a possible D gene (6 bases). This CDR3 spans 14 amino acids. Looked up from germline, CDR1 is MNHEY and CDR2 is SMNVEV (reference sequence). Trimming pared 0 bases from V and 5 bases from J, leaving 10 bases between. The CDR3 is CASSLSLGGTEAFF. CDR3 nucleotides: TGTGCCAGCAGTTTATCGTTAGGGGGTACTGAAGCTTTCTTT.